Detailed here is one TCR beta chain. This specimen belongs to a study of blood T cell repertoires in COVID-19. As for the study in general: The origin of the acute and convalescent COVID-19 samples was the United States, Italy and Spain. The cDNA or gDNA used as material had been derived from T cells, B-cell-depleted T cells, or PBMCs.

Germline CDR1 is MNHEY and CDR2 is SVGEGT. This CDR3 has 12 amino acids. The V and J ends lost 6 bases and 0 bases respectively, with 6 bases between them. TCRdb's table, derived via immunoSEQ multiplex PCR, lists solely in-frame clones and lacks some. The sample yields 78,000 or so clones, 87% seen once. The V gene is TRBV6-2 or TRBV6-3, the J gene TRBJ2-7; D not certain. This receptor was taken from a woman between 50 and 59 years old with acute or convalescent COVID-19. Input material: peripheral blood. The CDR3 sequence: CASSVSSYEQYF. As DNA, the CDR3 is TGTGCCAGCAGCGTATCCTCCTACGAGCAGTACTTC.